Below, one T cell receptor (beta chain) is given with its context. The sample belongs to a study of blood T cell repertoires in COVID-19. Across the whole study: Samples of COVID-19 (acute and convalescent) were obtained from the United States, Italy and Spain.

In the original analysis: From reference gene primer amplification, estimates of nucleated cell counts were derived. The data were produced by immunoSEQ multiplex PCR, yet TCRdb's version contains in-frame clones alone and is incomplete. From that table come the V and J calls and clone size; the DNA was used to work out D and trimming. Among approximately 140,000 clones listed, 85% to 90% were seen once. Source material: peripheral blood. This TCR came from a man aged 45-65 years with active or convalescent COVID-19.

CDR3: CASSPSAAKETQYF. The CDR3 coding sequence is TGTGCCAGCAGCCCCAGCGCAGCAAAAGAGACCCAGTACTTC. The rearrangement uses TRBV5-5 and TRBJ2-5; D gene ambiguous. The CDR3 contains 14 residues. Between the trimmed V and J ends, which lost 4 bases and 3 bases, there was a span of 13 bases. CDR1 SGHKS and CDR2 YYEKEE come from the germline V gene (reference sequence).